What follows are 11 T cell receptor beta chains derived from one specimen sequenced in a study of blood T cell repertoires in COVID-19. The method was immunoSEQ multiplex PCR; TCRdb's version includes in-frame clones alone and lacks a portion of them. The top ten clones hold around a fifth of a sample with approximately 190,000 clones, about 85% of them seen once. Material: peripheral blood. The receptors were gathered from a man between 60 and 70 years old with active or convalescent COVID-19.

This rearrangement joins TRBV10-1 to TRBJ2-1; the D gene is possibly TRBD2 (6 bases). The CDR3 consists of 15 residues. Germline V CDR1 and CDR2: WNHNN, SYGVQD (reference sequence). The V gene lost 9 bases and the J gene lost 5 bases, with 20 bases spanning the gap. The DNA for the CDR3 is TGCGCCAGGACATCTGAGTCAAGGGAGGACAATGAGCAGTTCTTC. Amino acids: CARTSESREDNEQFF.

The CDR3 here is CASGWGGRFTDTQYF. CDR3 nucleotides: TGTGCTAGTGGCTGGGGGGGACGGTTCACAGATACGCAGTATTTT. This chain links TRBV12-5 with TRBJ2-3, with 7 bases identical to TRBD2. Trimming removed 6 bases from V and 2 bases from J; junction bases left unmatched: 8. Germline V gene sequence: CDR1 LGHNT, CDR2 FRNRAP. The CDR3 runs to 15 residues.

This sequence joins TRBV5-1 and TRBJ2-7, with TRBD1 as a possible D gene (5 bases). The germline gives CDR1 SGHRS, CDR2 YFSETQ. This CDR3 is built from 14 residues. The V and J ends lost 7 bases and 2 bases respectively, with 16 bases between them. The CDR3 sequence is CASALGPVTYEQYF. CDR3 DNA sequence: TGCGCCAGCGCCCTGGGGCCAGTAACCTACGAGCAGTACTTC.

The chain couples TRBV7-9 to TRBJ1-2; TRBD1 is a possible D gene (6 bases). The V end lost 0 bases, the J end lost 8 bases, and 10 bases lay between the germline ends. Germline lookup yields CDR1 SEHNR and CDR2 FQNEAQ (reference sequence). The CDR3 spans 13 residues. CDR3 loop: CASSLAPDSGYTF. Here the CDR3 DNA reads TGTGCCAGCAGCTTAGCCCCGGACAGCGGCTACACCTTC.

The gene calls are TRBV24-1 and TRBJ2-7; D is possibly TRBD2 (7 bases). Germline CDR1 is KGHDR and CDR2 is SFDVKD. V was pared by 4 bases and J by 1 base, with 31 bases between. CDR3 length equals 21 residues. CDR3 nucleotide sequence: TGTGCCACCAGTGAGGGTCTGGGGGGCAAGGCGGCGGGGGCCCTATCCTACGAGCAGTACTTC. It translates to CATSEGLGGKAAGALSYEQYF.

The chain couples TRBV2 to TRBJ2-1; 9 bases are a match to TRBD1. CDR1 and CDR2 from the germline V gene are SNHLY and FYNNEI. With 5 bases clipped from V and 2 bases from J, the junction kept 4 bases outside the gene matches. This CDR3 contains 15 residues. The CDR3 protein is CASSPGQGPYNEQFF. As DNA, the CDR3 is TGTGCCAGCAGTCCGGGACAGGGACCCTACAATGAGCAGTTCTTC.

The rearrangement uses TRBV21-1 and TRBJ2-7; the table gives TRBD2 as D, unverified against the DNA. TRBV21-1 corresponds to a pseudogene. CDR3 size: 13 residues. In DNA, the CDR3 is TGTGCCAGCAAGGTGGCGGGAGGATACGAGCAGTACTTC. It encodes CASKVAGGYEQYF.

The CDR3 DNA reads TGTGCCAGCAGCTTCGGGGAGATCTATGGCTACACCTTC. Its translation is CASSFGEIYGYTF. The V call is TRBV7-8, the J call TRBJ1-2; D remains unclear. This CDR3 spans 13 amino acids. Germline V CDR1 and CDR2: SGHVS, FQNEAQ. Trimming took off 3 bases at V and 4 bases at J, with 9 bases between the two ends.

As regards this clone: Other DNA sequences in this specimen translate into the identical CDR3. This chain uses TRBV7-2 with TRBJ1-5, with TRBD1 as a possible D gene (6 bases). Germline lookup yields CDR1 SGHTA and CDR2 FQGNSA. The V end was cut by 6 bases, the J end by 4 bases, with 13 bases between. The CDR3 sequence is 14 residues long. The CDR3 DNA follows: TGTGCCAGCAGTCCTAGGGGGGGGAATCAGCCCCAGCATTTT. It encodes CASSPRGGNQPQHF.

This clone was detected only once. The chain carries TRBV27 and TRBJ2-1; the match to TRBD2 covers 13 bases. V lost 3 bases, J lost 4 bases, and 6 bases stayed unmatched. CDR1 and CDR2 from the germline V gene are MNHEY and SMNVEV (reference sequence). This CDR3 is 17 amino acids long. This CDR3 is CASSLPTSGGSYNEQFF. The CDR3, as DNA: TGTGCCAGCAGTTTGCCGACTAGCGGGGGGTCATACAATGAGCAGTTCTTC.

V and J are TRBV29-1 and TRBJ2-7; D is perhaps TRBD2 (6 bases). Germline V gene data show CDR1 as SQVTM and CDR2 as ANQGSEA. V lost 6 bases and J 5 bases, leaving 14 bases between the germline ends. This CDR3 is 12 amino acids long. CDR3 coding DNA: TGCAGCGTCACCGTCGGAGGGGACGAGCAGTACTTC. Translating it yields CSVTVGGDEQYF.